A single T cell receptor beta chain is shown here with its context. What this receptor recognizes is not known. One base away there is no much larger clone; base qualities are not given. In Seattle, one collaborating source enrolled patients while the infection was active and tracked those patients longitudinally over the course of disease. Each collaborating institution followed its own protocols to collect whole blood in K2EDTA tubes. For TCRbeta analysis, collaborators shipped samples in one of three forms: frozen whole blood, isolated PBMCs, or DNA extracted from either of those sample types. This entry belongs to a study of blood T cell repertoires in COVID-19 (TCRdb year 2020). Background on the whole study: Samples covering the acute and convalescent phases of COVID-19 were provided by collaborators in the United States, Italy and Spain. The material from the prospective study consisted of cDNA or gDNA derived from T cells, B-cell-depleted T cells, or PBMCs. Subjects who had been exposed to COVID-19, were actively infected with it, or had recovered from it provided the deeply sampled blood TCRbeta repertoires that made up the dataset. The repertoires were made available in a free public database intended to serve as a resource for research on the immune response to SARS-CoV-2. The samples were drawn from the first 160 participants of the ongoing ImmuneRACE study and from 950 to 1,500 subjects provided by 6 global collaborators. Nearly every sample came with metadata listing a de-identified subject ID, COVID-19 status, age in years and sex. Where HLA class I and class II types were available, the types were taken from metadata supplied by the sample provider, not from assay-based typing. Here is what the overall study found, with its caveats: The amount of clinical and demographic metadata varied by source and participant and was provided uncurated.

TCRbeta CDR3 regions were amplified from genomic DNA by means of the immunoSEQ Assay, a bias-controlled multiplex PCR. For the original study's pipeline: Within the assay, amplification of reference gene primers was used to estimate how many nucleated cells each sample contained. To quantify the absolute abundance of each unique TCRbeta CDR3 rearrangement, sequence reads were collapsed and filtered. For each sample, productive Simpson clonality was calculated as the square root of Simpson's diversity index across productive rearrangements. Sourced from immuneACCESS, this table was stored by TCRdb with only in-frame sequences that have V and J called. A share of the clones is absent; for the studies checked, an unresolved V gene accounts for under half, and the remainder has no known explanation. That table furnishes V, J and clone size, whereas the DNA furnished D and trimming. The sample table lists 450,000 or so clones, approximately 90% of them with a count of one. The top ten clonotypes cover 0.8% to 0.9% of the sample.

The TCR comes from a man between 18 and 29 years old with COVID-19, enrolled during active disease. Sequenced input: peripheral blood.

The DNA sequence reads TGCGCCAGCAGCCCCCAAGGAGGGAGTTTGAACACTGAAGCTTTCTTT. Translated, it reads CASSPQGGSLNTEAFF. Recombination connected TRBV5-1 to TRBJ1-1; there is no confident call for the D gene. The CDR3 runs 16 amino acids, cysteine and phenylalanine included. The sequence is cut down to CDR3 DNA, 48 bases in frame from base 1. The junction shows trimming of 4 bases on V and 0 bases on J, plus 16 bases between the germline ends. From a lookup of the germline V gene, CDR1 and CDR2 are SGHRS and YFSETQ. The CDR3 plus the reference TRBV5-1 and TRBJ1-1 genes for the other parts give the full variable domain: KAGVTQTPRYLIKTRGQQVTLSCSPISGHRSVSWYQQTPGQGLQFLFEYFSETQRNKGNFPGRFSGRQFSNSRSEMNVSTLELGDSALYLCASSPQGGSLNTEAFFGQGTRLTVV.